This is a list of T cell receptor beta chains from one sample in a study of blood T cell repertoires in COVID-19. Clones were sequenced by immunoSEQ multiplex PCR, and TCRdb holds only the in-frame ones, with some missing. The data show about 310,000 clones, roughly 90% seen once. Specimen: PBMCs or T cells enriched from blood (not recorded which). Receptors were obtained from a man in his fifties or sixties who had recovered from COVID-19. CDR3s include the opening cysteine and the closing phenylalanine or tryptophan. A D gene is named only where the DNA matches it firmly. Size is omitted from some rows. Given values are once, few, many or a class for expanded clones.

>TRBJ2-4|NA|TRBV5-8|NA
CASSLEARLAKNIQYF
TGTGCCAGCAGCTTGGAGGCGCGGTTAGCCAAAAACATTCAGTACTTC
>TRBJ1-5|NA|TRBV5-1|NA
CASSPGQNSNQPQHF
TGCGCCAGCAGCCCCGGACAGAATAGCAATCAGCCCCAGCATTTT
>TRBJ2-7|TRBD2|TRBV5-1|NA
CASSLALAGTNEQYF
TGCGCCAGCAGCTTGGCACTAGCGGGAACAAACGAGCAGTACTTC
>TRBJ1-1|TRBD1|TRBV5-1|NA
CASRGQGGLNTEAFF
TGCGCCAGCAGGGGACAGGGGGGCCTGAACACTGAAGCTTTCTTT
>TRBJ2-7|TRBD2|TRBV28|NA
CASSPGTSGVYEQYF
TGTGCCAGCAGCCCCGGGACTAGCGGGGTCTACGAGCAGTACTTC
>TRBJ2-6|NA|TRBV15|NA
CATSTGGFDGANVLTF
TGTGCCACCAGCACAGGGGGGTTTGATGGGGCCAACGTCCTGACTTTC
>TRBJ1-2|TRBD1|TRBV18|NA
CASSLGGQGFYGYTF
TGTGCCAGCTCACTTGGGGGACAGGGCTTCTATGGCTACACCTTC
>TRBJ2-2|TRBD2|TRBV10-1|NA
CASSALLAGEAGELFF
TGCGCCAGCAGTGCCCTACTAGCGGGAGAGGCCGGGGAGCTGTTTTTT
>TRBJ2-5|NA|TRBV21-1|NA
CASSKGEQGWGPYQETQYF
TGTGCCAGCAGCAAAGGTGAACAGGGGTGGGGTCCTTACCAAGAGACCCAGTACTTC
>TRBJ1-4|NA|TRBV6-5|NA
CASSRHRGGNEKLFF
TGTGCCAGCAGTCGGCATAGGGGTGGTAATGAAAAACTGTTTTTT
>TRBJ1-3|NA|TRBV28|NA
CASSFRHRQSGNTIYF
TGTGCCAGCAGTTTCCGACATAGGCAATCTGGAAACACCATATATTTT
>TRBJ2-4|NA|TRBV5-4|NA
CASSPGVAVRGYIQYF
TGTGCCAGCAGCCCAGGGGTGGCCGTGAGGGGGTACATTCAGTACTTC
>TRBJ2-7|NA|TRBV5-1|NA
CASSLRTSTPYEQYF
TGCGCCAGCAGCTTGAGGACATCTACACCCTACGAGCAGTACTTC
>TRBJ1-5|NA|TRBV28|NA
CASSFGGTQPQHF
TGTGCCAGCAGCTTCGGGGGGACTCAGCCCCAGCATTTT
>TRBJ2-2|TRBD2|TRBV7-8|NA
CATTWALAGGELTGELFF
TGTGCCACCACGTGGGCGCTAGCGGGAGGTGAACTCACCGGGGAGCTGTTTTTT
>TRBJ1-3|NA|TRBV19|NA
CASSISGTGNTIYF
TGTGCCAGTAGTATCTCGGGGACTGGAAACACCATATATTTT
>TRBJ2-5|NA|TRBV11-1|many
CASSLGLGRPQETQYF
TGTGCCAGCAGCTTAGGTTTGGGCAGACCTCAAGAGACCCAGTACTTC
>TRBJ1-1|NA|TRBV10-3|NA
CAISRDRVAEAFF
TGTGCCATCAGCCGCGATAGAGTGGCTGAAGCTTTCTTT
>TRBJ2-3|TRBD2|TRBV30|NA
CAWGLAGGTDTQYF
TGTGCCTGGGGACTAGCGGGAGGCACAGATACGCAGTATTTT
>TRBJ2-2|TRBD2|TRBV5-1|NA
CASGPGLAPTYTGELFF
TGCGCCAGCGGACCGGGACTAGCGCCGACCTACACCGGGGAGCTGTTTTTT
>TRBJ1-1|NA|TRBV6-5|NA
CASKVGGDTEAFF
TGTGCCAGCAAAGTCGGGGGTGACACTGAAGCTTTCTTT
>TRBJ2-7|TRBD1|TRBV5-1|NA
CASSYLPPGQGRSYEQYF
TGCGCCAGCAGCTACCTTCCTCCGGGACAGGGACGATCCTACGAGCAGTACTTC
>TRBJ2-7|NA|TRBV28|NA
CASSPRGTAVYEQYF
TGTGCCAGCAGCCCCAGAGGGACTGCCGTCTACGAGCAGTACTTC
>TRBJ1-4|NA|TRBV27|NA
CASSPSILGSTTTNEKLFF
TGTGCCAGCAGTCCCTCTATTCTCGGGTCTACGACAACTAATGAAAAACTGTTTTTT
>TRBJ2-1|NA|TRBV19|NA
CASKLWNEQFF
TGTGCCAGCAAACTATGGAATGAGCAGTTCTTC
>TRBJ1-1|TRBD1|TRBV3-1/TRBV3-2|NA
CASSQSARQGSERAFF
TGTGCCAGCAGCCAATCGGCCCGACAGGGATCGGAAAGAGCTTTCTTT